The clone carrying this TCR beta chain has a handful of counts. Its antigen remains unknown. Germline DNA was also extracted, with blood RNA taken from unsorted whole blood. Chronic HBV infection, untreated so far, was present in the patients. A primer in the constant region served to generate TCR beta cDNA from roughly 450 ng of total RNA. Investigators got TCR beta libraries out of three nested multiplex PCR rounds, done with slightly modified ARM-PCR. TCRdb reprocessed the multiplex PCR reads with MiXCR, giving one entry per CDR3 protein. This table holds 300,000 to 400,000 distinct CDR3 sequences, almost 65% found once. These data come from a study of tumor-infiltrating lymphocytes in primary liver carcinoma. General study results and limits: Overlap in tumor-adjacent and tumor-blood pairs fell below that of tumor region pairs. Against blood, tumors held a significantly higher top-250-clone fraction (p = 0.039).

The receptor was derived from a man between 35 and 55 years old with primary liver carcinoma and hepatitis B virus infection. The sample taken for sequencing was peripheral blood.

In DNA, the CDR3 is TGTGCCTGGAGAAACAGGGAGGAATCACCCCTCCACTTT. Its protein product is CAWRNREESPLHF. V usage is TRBV30 and J usage is TRBJ1-6; D may be TRBD1 (6 bases). V was clipped by 3 bases and J by 10 bases, with 13 bases between them. Germline V gene sequence: CDR1 GTSNPN, CDR2 SVGIG (reference sequence). The CDR3 is 13 amino acids.